The 26 T cell receptor beta chains below were found in one sample sequenced in a study of blood T cells in healthy people across ages. With a J-beta primer mix and a sample-barcoded 5' primer, a second PCR ran roughly 7 to 11 cycles. Each CDR3 protein is one row after TCRdb ran MiXCR on the 5' RACE reads. Among roughly 800,000 distinct CDR3 sequences, nearly 60% were seen once, and the ten largest hold about 20%. The source material was blood. The receptors shown here come from a young man in good health.

V and J are TRBV6-1 and TRBJ2-7; D tentatively reads TRBD1 or TRBD2 (5 bases each). V lost 6 bases to trimming and J lost 4 bases, with 13 bases between them. The CDR3 covers 13 residues. CDR1 is MNHNS, CDR2 SASEGT, per germline. The DNA of the CDR3 is TGTGCCAGCAGGGGACGACACCTATACGAGCAGTACTTC. Encoded protein: CASRGRHLYEQYF.

The V and J genes are TRBV6-5 and TRBJ1-2; D gene ambiguous. CDR1 and CDR2 from the germline V gene are MNHEY and SVGAGI. The CDR3 runs to 14 residues. The V and J ends lost 0 bases and 4 bases respectively, with 9 bases between them. CDR3 sequence (DNA): TGTGCCAGCAGTTACTCTGGGGTCGGCTATGGCTACACCTTC. Residues: CASSYSGVGYGYTF.

The V and J genes are TRBV12-3 or TRBV12-4 and TRBJ1-5, with D possibly matching TRBD1 (6 bases). Trimming pared 6 bases from V and 6 bases from J, leaving 18 bases between. The CDR3 spans 15 residues. DNA of the CDR3: TGTGCCAGCAGGTCAGGTGGGCGAGGGGGTCAGCCCCAGCATTTT. Its translation: CASRSGGRGGQPQHF.

V and J are TRBV5-1 and TRBJ1-6; D is ambiguous. Trimming pared 1 base from V and 8 bases from J, leaving 13 bases between. This CDR3 has 15 residues. The germline V gene has CDR1 SGHRS and CDR2 YFSETQ. The DNA for the CDR3 is TGCGCCAGCAGCTTGAGATGGGCTCTCGATTCACCCCTCCACTTT. Its protein product is CASSLRWALDSPLHF.

A note on this clonotype: One end of the junction fails to match germline, which may point to a read error. J is TRBJ2-3 and V is TRBV12-3 or TRBV12-4; D might be TRBD1 (6 bases). This CDR3 spans 16 amino acids. CDR3 loop: CASSLAETGSTDTQYF. CDR3 coding DNA: TGTGCCAGCAGTTTAGCGGAGACAGGTAGCACAGACACGCAGTATTTT.

The rearrangement uses TRBV10-3 and TRBJ2-3; D uncertain. Deletions cut 5 bases from V and 4 bases from J, with 13 bases between. Per germline, CDR1 ENHRY and CDR2 SYGVKD. This CDR3 spans 14 amino acids. The CDR3 protein is CAISHYDIPDTQYF. In DNA, the CDR3 is TGTGCCATCAGTCACTACGACATCCCAGATACGCAGTATTTT.

The chain combines TRBV13 with TRBJ2-7; D is uncertain. Per the germline V gene, CDR1 is PRHDT and CDR2 is FYEKMQ (reference sequence). Trimming shortened V by 5 bases and J by 0 bases, and 8 bases separated the two germline ends. The CDR3 covers 13 residues. The CDR3 loop reads CASSPEISYEQYF. The CDR3 coding sequence is TGTGCCAGCAGCCCAGAGATCTCCTACGAGCAGTACTTC.

The chain couples TRBV6-5 to TRBJ2-3; possible D gene TRBD1, 5 bases. V lost 0 bases and J lost 0, with 16 bases in between. This CDR3 region has 18 residues. Germline CDR1 and CDR2: MNHEY and SVGAGI. The CDR3 loop is CASSYSIQDTSSTDTQYF. CDR3 nucleotides: TGTGCCAGCAGTTACTCGATTCAGGACACGTCTAGCACAGATACGCAGTATTTT.

The chain recombines TRBV4-1 with TRBJ1-2; TRBD1 matches 7 bases. The CDR3 sequence is 15 residues long. The ends lost 1 base at V and 3 bases at J; junction bases unmatched: 5. Germline lookup yields CDR1 MGHRA and CDR2 YSYEKL. The CDR3 is CASSQAIRGDYGYTF. The CDR3 DNA reads as TGCGCCAGCAGCCAAGCCATCAGGGGGGACTATGGCTACACCTTC.

J is TRBJ1-1 and V is TRBV27; D remains unclear. Trimming pared 3 bases from V and 1 base from J, leaving 6 bases between. In germline, CDR1 is MNHEY, CDR2 SMNVEV (reference sequence). CDR3 length: 13 residues. The CDR3 reads CASSFHRNTEAFF. The CDR3 DNA sequence: TGTGCCAGCAGTTTCCACAGGAACACTGAAGCTTTCTTT.

The rearrangement joins TRBV5-1 to TRBJ2-4; D may correspond to TRBD1 or TRBD2 (6 bases each). Judging by the DNA end, TRBJ2-7 fits better; the J call may be wrong. Germline lookup yields CDR1 SGHRS and CDR2 YFSETQ. This CDR3 is 15 amino acids long. CDR3 region: CASSLRGDPLHEQYF. The CDR3 bases are TGCGCCAGCAGCTTGAGGGGGGACCCCCTTCACGAGCAGTACTTC.

This clonotype appeared a few times. This chain links TRBV29-1 with TRBJ2-1; D is possibly TRBD1 (6 bases). CDR1 and CDR2 from the germline V gene are SQVTM and ANQGSEA. The V end lost 1 base, the J end lost 5 bases, and 9 bases lay between the germline ends. The CDR3 length is 13 residues. The CDR3 spells CSVEGTENNEQFF. CDR3 nucleotide sequence: TGCAGCGTTGAAGGGACAGAGAACAATGAGCAGTTCTTC.

This chain uses TRBV6-2 or TRBV6-3 with TRBJ2-3; no definite D call. The CDR3 is 18 residues long. V lost 5 bases, J lost 3 bases, and 24 bases lay in between. CDR1 and CDR2 (germline): MNHEY, SVGEGT. The CDR3 nucleotides are TGTGCCAGCAGTCCTCTCCCCGGGCAGCCCGGACCAACAGATACGCAGTATTTT. Its protein is CASSPLPGQPGPTDTQYF.

The V and J genes are TRBV11-1 and TRBJ2-5; TRBD1 or TRBD2 may be the D gene (5 bases each). V was pared by 7 bases and J by 5 bases, with 20 bases between. This CDR3 has 15 amino acids. Germline CDR1 SGHAT, CDR2 FQDESV (reference sequence). The CDR3 reads CASKTRTGAVETQYF. For the CDR3, the DNA is TGTGCCAGCAAAACCCGGACCGGGGCGGTGGAGACCCAGTACTTC.

The V call is TRBV7-9, the J call TRBJ2-3; 7 nucleotides line up with TRBD2. This CDR3 has 14 residues. Per the germline V gene, CDR1 is SEHNR and CDR2 is FQNEAQ (reference sequence). The trim removed 6 bases at V and 2 bases at J, leaving 5 bases unmatched. CDR3 in DNA: TGTGCCAGCAGAAGCGGGGCGGTCACAGATACGCAGTATTTT. Residues: CASRSGAVTDTQYF.

This clonotype was found many times. This sequence joins TRBV11-2 and TRBJ2-7; D unresolved. The CDR3 runs to 14 residues. Per the germline V gene, CDR1 is SGHAT and CDR2 is FQNNGV. Trimming cost V 0 bases and J 1 base, with 7 bases left between them. As DNA, the CDR3 is TGTGCCAGCAGCTTAGAGACGGGTTCCTACGAGCAGTACTTC. Protein: CASSLETGSYEQYF.

The rearrangement joins TRBV20-1 to TRBJ2-7; TRBD2 matches at 8 bases. Germline values: CDR1 DFQATT, CDR2 SNEGSKA (reference sequence). This CDR3 is built from 13 residues. V gave up 6 bases and J gave up 4 bases; unmatched junction bases: 8. The DNA of the CDR3 is TGCAGTGCCCCCGGGGGGGGGAGTTACGAGCAGTACTTC. This encodes CSAPGGGSYEQYF.

The rearrangement joins TRBV20-1 to TRBJ2-7; no reliable D call. The V end lost 7 bases, the J end lost 0 bases, and 13 bases lay between the germline ends. Germline V CDR1 and CDR2: DFQATT, SNEGSKA (reference sequence). The CDR3 totals 13 residues. In nucleotides, the CDR3 is TGCAGTGTAATTGCGGCCGACTCCTACGAGCAGTACTTC. It specifies CSVIAADSYEQYF.

This clonotype was detected a few times. The rearrangement joins TRBV12-5 to TRBJ2-1; D unclear. The CDR3 spans 13 residues. Looked up from germline, CDR1 is LGHNT and CDR2 is FRNRAP. The germline V and J ends were trimmed by 0 bases and 7 bases, with 7 bases remaining between them. This CDR3 reads CASGLVRLNEQFF. The CDR3 DNA follows: TGTGCTAGTGGTTTGGTCCGACTGAATGAGCAGTTCTTC.

The CDR3 is CASSFGTASGNTIYF. In nucleotides, the CDR3 is TGTGCCAGCAGCTTTGGGACCGCCTCTGGAAACACCATATATTTT. The chain is built from TRBV7-9 and TRBJ1-3; D might be TRBD1 (5 bases). Per the germline V gene, CDR1 is SEHNR and CDR2 is FQNEAQ (reference sequence). This CDR3 has 15 amino acids. V was cut by 3 bases and J by 0 bases, with 9 bases left in between.

The V call is TRBV12-3 or TRBV12-4, the J call TRBJ2-3; 8 nucleotides align to TRBD2. Trimming took 7 bases from V and 0 from J; bases not matched to a gene: 15. CDR3 size: 18 residues. The CDR3 region is CASNLAIGLALSTDTQYF. Written as DNA, the CDR3 is TGTGCCAGCAACCTGGCCATAGGACTAGCCCTAAGCACAGATACGCAGTATTTT.

The CDR3, as DNA: TGTGCCAGCAGCTTAGGCGTTGCATACGAGCAGTACTTC. Protein: CASSLGVAYEQYF. This sequence joins TRBV11-2 and TRBJ2-4; the D is unclear. The J call may be wrong; the DNA end is better matched by TRBJ2-7. The CDR3 is 13 residues long. Germline loops: CDR1 SGHAT, CDR2 FQNNGV.

V gene TRBV9 combines with J gene TRBJ2-3; D unclear. The germline V gene encodes CDR1 SGDLS and CDR2 YYNGEE. Trimming removed 4 bases at V and 3 bases at J, with 9 bases between. The CDR3 spans 13 residues. The CDR3 reads CASSFQRTDTQYF. The CDR3 DNA reads as TGTGCCAGCAGCTTCCAGAGGACAGATACGCAGTATTTT.

J is TRBJ2-1 and V is TRBV7-9, with a possible D match to TRBD2 (5 bases). V dropped 9 bases and J dropped 2 bases, with 11 bases sitting between them. Germline CDR1 and CDR2: SEHNR and FQNEAQ (reference sequence). The CDR3 is 13 amino acids. CDR3 DNA sequence: TGTGCCAGTCCGGGAACGACCTACAATGAGCAGTTCTTC. Amino acid sequence: CASPGTTYNEQFF.

The chain employs TRBV2 and TRBJ2-5; D tentatively reads TRBD1 or TRBD2 (5 bases each). V was shortened by 4 bases and J by 2 bases, with 23 bases between the two germline ends. CDR1 and CDR2 from the germline V gene are SNHLY and FYNNEI. The CDR3 totals 18 residues. The CDR3 loop reads CASSGGKTANSKQETQYF. The CDR3 DNA sequence: TGTGCCAGCAGTGGGGGGAAGACAGCCAATTCAAAACAAGAGACCCAGTACTTC.

The chain carries TRBV28 and TRBJ2-7; D gene ambiguous. The germline CDR1 and CDR2 sequences are MDHEN and SYDVKM. The CDR3 runs to 14 residues. Trimming shortened V by 5 bases and J by 6 bases, and 17 bases separated the two germline ends. This CDR3 is CASSPFGLEREQYF. In DNA form, the CDR3 reads TGTGCCAGCAGTCCCTTTGGGCTAGAGCGCGAGCAGTACTTC.